Listed below are T cell receptor beta chains from one sample, sequenced in a study of neoadjuvant nivolumab and ipilimumab in lung cancer. Repertoires were generated with immunoSEQ multiplex PCR, while TCRdb's copy carries only in-frame clones and drops some. The sample includes about 25,000 clones, 75% to 85% of them seen just once. Sequencing used tumor tissue, obtained after neoadjuvant nivolumab, alone or with ipilimumab, at or shortly before surgery. These receptors all come from an adult with non-small cell lung cancer. Each CDR3 is given with its conserved first and last residue. The D gene is left open where the match is weak. For some rows the clone size is stated as once, few or many, or as a class when expanded; others skip it.

j_call: TRBJ2-5; clone_size: NA; d_call: NA; v_call: TRBV5-4; cdr3_nt: TGTGCCAGCAGCTTGGGAGGAGGAGAGACCCAGTACTTC; cdr3_aa: CASSLGGGETQYF
j_call: TRBJ1-2; clone_size: NA; d_call: NA; v_call: TRBV18; cdr3_nt: TGTGCCAGCTCACCACAGGCAGAAGCTAACTATGGCTACACCTTC; cdr3_aa: CASSPQAEANYGYTF
j_call: TRBJ2-6; clone_size: few; d_call: TRBD1; v_call: TRBV29-1; cdr3_nt: TGCAGCGTTGACGGGACAGGGAGCTCTGGGGCCAACGTCCTGACTTTC; cdr3_aa: CSVDGTGSSGANVLTF
j_call: TRBJ2-7; clone_size: once; d_call: TRBD2; v_call: TRBV7-2; cdr3_nt: TGTGCCAGCAGCCCCTGGACTAGCGGGAGCTACGAGCAGTACTTC; cdr3_aa: CASSPWTSGSYEQYF
j_call: TRBJ2-6; clone_size: NA; d_call: NA; v_call: TRBV18; cdr3_nt: TGTGCCAGCTCACCATTGACGGGCCCGGCTGGGGCCAACGTCCTGACTTTC; cdr3_aa: CASSPLTGPAGANVLTF
j_call: TRBJ1-1; clone_size: few; d_call: TRBD1; v_call: TRBV5-1; cdr3_nt: TGCGCCAGCAGCTCCAGGGGACAGTGGAACACTGAAGCTTTCTTT; cdr3_aa: CASSSRGQWNTEAFF
j_call: TRBJ2-7; clone_size: NA; d_call: NA; v_call: TRBV18; cdr3_nt: TGTGCCAGCTCACCAGCGGCGTCAGGGGTACCCTACGAGCAGTACTTC; cdr3_aa: CASSPAASGVPYEQYF
j_call: TRBJ1-1; clone_size: NA; d_call: NA; v_call: TRBV6-5; cdr3_nt: TGTGCCAGCAGTTACCGGGGAGTGAACACTGAAGCTTTCTTT; cdr3_aa: CASSYRGVNTEAFF
j_call: TRBJ2-7; clone_size: NA; d_call: NA; v_call: TRBV14; cdr3_nt: TGTGCCAGCAGCCCCTTGGAGGGAGGCGAGCAGTACTTC; cdr3_aa: CASSPLEGGEQYF
j_call: TRBJ2-5; clone_size: NA; d_call: TRBD1; v_call: TRBV7-8; cdr3_nt: TGTGCCAGCAGCACCCCACAGGGGACAGGGGAGACCCAGTACTTC; cdr3_aa: CASSTPQGTGETQYF
j_call: TRBJ1-5; clone_size: NA; d_call: NA; v_call: TRBV6-1; cdr3_nt: TGTGCCAGCAAGGTGAGCAGTGATAGCAATCAGCCCCAGCATTTT; cdr3_aa: CASKVSSDSNQPQHF
j_call: TRBJ2-5; clone_size: NA; d_call: TRBD1; v_call: TRBV5-1; cdr3_nt: TGCGCCAGCAGCTCGACAGGGCACCAAGAGACCCAGTACTTC; cdr3_aa: CASSSTGHQETQYF
j_call: TRBJ1-2; clone_size: NA; d_call: NA; v_call: TRBV28; cdr3_nt: TGTGCCAGCAGCCGAGGCGGCTCGGACTATGGCTACACCTTC; cdr3_aa: CASSRGGSDYGYTF
j_call: TRBJ1-5; clone_size: NA; d_call: NA; v_call: TRBV9; cdr3_nt: TGTGCCAGCAGCGTGAGAGACGACGCAAATCAGCCCCAGCATTTT; cdr3_aa: CASSVRDDANQPQHF
j_call: TRBJ1-5; clone_size: NA; d_call: NA; v_call: TRBV12-5; cdr3_nt: TGTGCTAGTTCCACCGGGGATCAGCCCCAGCATTTT; cdr3_aa: CASSTGDQPQHF
j_call: TRBJ1-2; clone_size: NA; d_call: NA; v_call: TRBV2; cdr3_nt: TGTGCCAGCAGGGGTAAGGGACCGCTAAACTATGGCTACACCTTC; cdr3_aa: CASRGKGPLNYGYTF
j_call: TRBJ2-7; clone_size: NA; d_call: TRBD1; v_call: TRBV15; cdr3_nt: TGTGCCACCAGCAGGACGACAGGGTCCTCCTACGAGCAGTACTTC; cdr3_aa: CATSRTTGSSYEQYF
j_call: TRBJ2-5; clone_size: NA; d_call: TRBD1; v_call: TRBV9; cdr3_nt: TGTGCCAGCAGCGTGGGGGGACAGGGGATCCGAGAGACCCAGTACTTC; cdr3_aa: CASSVGGQGIRETQYF
j_call: TRBJ2-7; clone_size: NA; d_call: NA; v_call: TRBV4-2; cdr3_nt: TGTGCCAGCAGCCCCTATTCTAAATCCAGCTCCTACGAGCAGTACTTC; cdr3_aa: CASSPYSKSSSYEQYF
j_call: TRBJ1-1; clone_size: once; d_call: TRBD1; v_call: TRBV29-1; cdr3_nt: TGCAGCGTTGCGGACAGGACCAACACTGAAGCTTTCTTT; cdr3_aa: CSVADRTNTEAFF
j_call: TRBJ1-4; clone_size: NA; d_call: TRBD1; v_call: TRBV20-1; cdr3_nt: TGCAGTGCTGCCGGGACAGGTAAACTGTTTTTT; cdr3_aa: CSAAGTGKLFF
j_call: TRBJ2-2; clone_size: once; d_call: NA; v_call: TRBV18; cdr3_nt: TGTGCCAGCTCATCCGTAGGGGGGAAAAACACCGGGGAGCTGTTTTTT; cdr3_aa: CASSSVGGKNTGELFF
j_call: TRBJ2-1; clone_size: NA; d_call: TRBD1; v_call: TRBV18; cdr3_nt: TGTGCCAGCTCACAGCCGGGACAGGGACGCAATGAGCAGTTCTTC; cdr3_aa: CASSQPGQGRNEQFF
j_call: TRBJ1-2; clone_size: NA; d_call: NA; v_call: TRBV10-3; cdr3_nt: TGTGCCATCAGTGACCCTGGGTCACATGGCTACACCTTC; cdr3_aa: CAISDPGSHGYTF
j_call: TRBJ1-2; clone_size: NA; d_call: NA; v_call: TRBV18; cdr3_nt: TGTGCCAGCTCACCAATCACGGGGTCCTATGGCTACACCTTC; cdr3_aa: CASSPITGSYGYTF
j_call: TRBJ2-1; clone_size: NA; d_call: TRBD2; v_call: TRBV10-3; cdr3_nt: TGTGCCATCAGTGAGAACTCTAGCGGTGAGCAGTTCTTC; cdr3_aa: CAISENSSGEQFF
j_call: TRBJ2-7; clone_size: NA; d_call: NA; v_call: TRBV6-5; cdr3_nt: TGTGCCGTTGCCAGGGCAGGGTCCTACGAGCAGTACTTC; cdr3_aa: CAVARAGSYEQYF
j_call: TRBJ2-3; clone_size: NA; d_call: NA; v_call: TRBV5-1; cdr3_nt: TGCGCCAGCAGCTTGGGGGGGTTCAGCACAGATACGCAGTATTTT; cdr3_aa: CASSLGGFSTDTQYF
j_call: TRBJ2-3; clone_size: few; d_call: NA; v_call: TRBV11-3; cdr3_nt: TGTGCCATATCCGACGGGGCCCCAGATACGCAGTATTTT; cdr3_aa: CAISDGAPDTQYF